Listed here are 9 T cell receptor beta chains from one sample, sequenced in a study of technical replicates of blood from a few donors. Using immunoSEQ multiplex PCR, the repertoire was profiled, and TCRdb retains in-frame clones only, with some absent. The sample has about 49,000 clones, 80% to 95% seen once; the top ten hold about 3.7%. Specimen: PBMCs. The receptors come from a human donor in good health. Some clones in this sample may be carry-over from other donors' samples.

In this sample, this clone turned up once. In DNA, the CDR3 is TGCGCCAGCAGCTTGGCCTTCGGCGGCCCGGGAGAAAAACTGTTTTTT. Its translation is CASSLAFGGPGEKLFF. The V call is TRBV5-1, the J call TRBJ1-4; D not certain. The CDR3 totals 16 residues. Germline V gene data show CDR1 as SGHRS and CDR2 as YFSETQ. V lost 0 bases, J lost 8 bases, and 17 bases lay in between.

The chain combines TRBV10-3 with TRBJ2-7; 7 bases are a match to TRBD2. The germline V gene has CDR1 ENHRY and CDR2 SYGVKD. This CDR3 spans 12 amino acids. The trim removed 9 bases at V and 7 bases at J, leaving 9 bases unmatched. CDR3 DNA sequence: TGTGCCATTTCAGGACTAGTGGGTGAGCAGTACTTC. Translating it yields CAISGLVGEQYF.

This clone appeared a single time. V gene TRBV4-3 combines with J gene TRBJ2-1; D remains ambiguous. This CDR3 region has 14 residues. The ends were cut back, 0 bases at V and 6 bases at J, with 9 bases in the middle. The germline V gene has CDR1 LGHNA and CDR2 YSLEER. The CDR3 loop reads CASSQDLDTNEQFF. CDR3 DNA: TGCGCCAGCAGCCAAGATTTAGATACCAATGAGCAGTTCTTC.

The CDR3: CASSQGLAGYTGELFF. As DNA, the CDR3 is TGTGCCAGCAGCCAGGGACTAGCGGGATACACCGGGGAGCTGTTTTTT. The V and J genes are TRBV5-4 and TRBJ2-2; 13 bases fit TRBD2. CDR1 SGHNT and CDR2 YYREEE come from the germline V gene (reference sequence). J gave up 3 bases and V 4 bases, and 3 bases lay outside the gene matches. This CDR3 has 16 residues.

The CDR3 here is CASSIGGTGGSGNTIYF. CDR3 coding DNA: TGTGCCAGCAGCATAGGTGGGACAGGGGGCTCTGGAAACACCATATATTTT. The chain combines TRBV7-9 with TRBJ1-3, with 11 bases that match TRBD1. Unmatched junction bases numbered 6, after V lost 5 bases and J lost 0 bases. CDR1 and CDR2 (germline): SEHNR, FQNEAQ (reference sequence). This CDR3 is built from 17 residues.

About this clone itself: One junction end disagrees with the germline gene, perhaps due to a read error. This chain joins TRBV11-2 and TRBJ2-7; 9 bases agree with TRBD2. CDR1 is SGHAT and CDR2 is FQNNGV in the germline V gene. The CDR3 spans 14 residues. The CDR3 DNA sequence: TGTGCCAGCAGATTAGCGGGAGTGAGCTACGAGCAGTACTTC. Translated, it gives CASRLAGVSYEQYF.

The chain combines TRBV6-1 with TRBJ1-6; a possible D gene is TRBD1 (5 bases). CDR3 length equals 14 residues. V gave up 2 bases and J gave up 8 bases, with 10 bases separating them. Per germline, CDR1 MNHNS and CDR2 SASEGT. The CDR3 protein is CASSERGQDSPLHF. CDR3 DNA: TGTGCCAGCAGTGAAAGGGGCCAGGATTCACCCCTCCACTTT.

This chain joins TRBV7-2 and TRBJ1-3; the D gene is possibly TRBD1 (5 bases). With 8 bases removed from V and 6 bases from J, the gap between germline ends came to 14 bases. Per germline, CDR1 SGHTA and CDR2 FQGNSA. There are 13 residues in the CDR3. DNA of the CDR3: TGTGCCAGCCTTATATCCAGGGAAAACACCATATATTTT. Translated: CASLISRENTIYF.

The V and J genes are TRBV5-5 and TRBJ2-7; D unclear. The CDR3 is 14 amino acids. CDR1 and CDR2 (germline): SGHKS, YYEKEE (reference sequence). Trimming removed 6 bases at V and 0 bases at J, with 13 bases between. The CDR3: CASTPGATSYEQYF. In DNA, the CDR3 is TGTGCCAGCACCCCCGGAGCTACCTCCTACGAGCAGTACTTC. The full variable domain, completed using reference TRBV5-5 and TRBJ2-7, is DAGVTQSPTHLIKTRGQQVTLRCSPISGHKSVSWYQQVLGQGPQFIFQYYEKEERGRGNFPDRFSARQFPNYSSELNVNALLLGDSALYLCASTPGATSYEQYFGPGTRLTVT.